Each of the 30 T cell receptor beta chains below was sequenced from the same sample in a study of blood T cell repertoires in COVID-19. Some clones are missing from TCRdb's copy, which holds only in-frame ones; the method was immunoSEQ multiplex PCR. The sample has some 120,000 clones; approximately 81% are singletons. Sequenced: peripheral blood. The receptors were sampled from a woman aged 30 to 39 who had recovered from COVID-19.

This clone appeared a single time. This chain links TRBV25-1 with TRBJ1-2; D is possibly TRBD1 (6 bases). Germline V gives CDR1 MGHDK, CDR2 SYGVNS. This CDR3 contains 15 residues. Trimming cost V 4 bases and J 8 bases, with 20 bases left between them. CDR3 sequence: CASSGDDPGAIGYTF. The CDR3 nucleotides read TGTGCCAGCAGTGGGGACGACCCAGGGGCGATCGGCTACACCTTC.

The chain joins TRBV6-5 to TRBJ2-2; a possible D gene is TRBD2 (5 bases). The V gene lost 5 bases and the J gene lost 4 bases, with 11 bases spanning the gap. The CDR3 is made up of 14 amino acids. Germline CDR1 is MNHEY and CDR2 is SVGAGI. The CDR3 DNA is TGTGCCAGCAGTAATTCCGGAGGCACCGGGGAGCTGTTTTTT. It codes for CASSNSGGTGELFF.

The V call is TRBV5-1, the J call TRBJ2-3; 9 nucleotides line up with TRBD2. The CDR3 sequence is 16 residues long. Germline V gene lookup returns CDR1 SGHRS and CDR2 YFSETQ. J lost 6 bases, V lost 0 bases, and 8 bases had no gene match. Here the CDR3 DNA reads TGCGCCAGCAGCTTGGTTGGCGGGAGGGCCATGGATACGCAGTATTTT. It specifies CASSLVGGRAMDTQYF.

This clone appeared once. The DNA for the CDR3 is TGTGCCAGCAGCCGCCGGGGGAGCAATGGCTACACCTTC. Its translation: CASSRRGSNGYTF. J is TRBJ1-2 and V is TRBV5-6; D is perhaps TRBD1 (5 bases). Germline V gene lookup returns CDR1 SGHDT and CDR2 YYEEEE. CDR3 length: 13 residues. The V end was cut by 4 bases, the J end by 6 bases, with 13 bases between. Using reference TRBV5-6 and TRBJ1-2 for the parts outside the CDR3, the full variable domain is DAGVTQSPTHLIKTRGQQVTLRCSPKSGHDTVSWYQQALGQGPQFIFQYYEEEERQRGNFPDRFSGHQFPNYSSELNVNALLLGDSALYLCASSRRGSNGYTFGSGTRLTVV.

This rearrangement joins TRBV5-1 to TRBJ1-1; 8 nucleotides match TRBD1. Trimming at V came to 3 bases and at J to 0 bases, leaving 7 bases not matched to a gene. Germline V gene lookup returns CDR1 SGHRS and CDR2 YFSETQ. The CDR3 extends over 16 amino acids. In nucleotides, the CDR3 is TGCGCCAGCAGCTCCCGGCAGGGGGCTATGAACACTGAAGCTTTCTTT. This codes for CASSSRQGAMNTEAFF.

This sequence joins TRBV24-1 and TRBJ2-1, with a weak D call TRBD2 (7 bases). The V gene lost 5 bases and the J gene lost 8 bases, with 15 bases spanning the gap. The CDR3 has 14 amino acids. Germline CDR1 reads KGHDR; CDR2 reads SFDVKD. The DNA for the CDR3 is TGTGCCACCAGTGGGGCCGGGGGGCTGGATGAGCAGTTCTTC. This codes for CATSGAGGLDEQFF.

The rearrangement joins TRBV4-1 to TRBJ1-2; D may be TRBD1 (6 bases). This CDR3 region has 16 residues. Trimming cost V 3 bases and J 8 bases, with 22 bases left between them. The germline V gene has CDR1 MGHRA and CDR2 YSYEKL. The CDR3 DNA reads TGCGCCAGCAGCCATCCCCTGTCTTTGGGGGCGCAGGGCTACACCTTC. Its protein product is CASSHPLSLGAQGYTF.

V is TRBV5-1 and J is TRBJ2-5, with 8 bases fitting TRBD1. The CDR3 runs 16 residues. V lost 2 bases and J lost 5; bases outside the gene matches: 11. From germline, CDR1 is SGHRS and CDR2 YFSETQ. The CDR3 reads CASSFSRGRKDETQYF. The CDR3 bases are TGCGCCAGCAGCTTTAGCAGGGGGCGAAAGGATGAGACCCAGTACTTC. Full variable domain (outside the CDR3, taken from reference TRBV5-1 and TRBJ2-5): KAGVTQTPRYLIKTRGQQVTLSCSPISGHRSVSWYQQTPGQGLQFLFEYFSETQRNKGNFPGRFSGRQFSNSRSEMNVSTLELGDSALYLCASSFSRGRKDETQYFGPGTRLLVL.

In its sample, this clone was seen once. The CDR3 here is CASSSTGGTGEKLFF. In DNA form, the CDR3 reads TGCGCCAGCAGCTCTACAGGGGGCACGGGTGAAAAACTGTTTTTT. The gene calls are TRBV5-1 and TRBJ1-4, with 9 bases fitting TRBD1. The CDR3 is 15 residues long. V was clipped by 3 bases and J by 7 bases; unmatched bases: 7. Germline CDR1 and CDR2: SGHRS and YFSETQ. Together with reference TRBV5-1 and TRBJ1-4, the CDR3 gives the full variable domain: KAGVTQTPRYLIKTRGQQVTLSCSPISGHRSVSWYQQTPGQGLQFLFEYFSETQRNKGNFPGRFSGRQFSNSRSEMNVSTLELGDSALYLCASSSTGGTGEKLFFGSGTQLSVL.

This clone appeared a few times. The V call is TRBV11-2, the J call TRBJ2-7; 9 bases are a match to TRBD1. This CDR3 contains 15 residues. Unmatched junction bases numbered 6, after V lost 5 bases and J lost 1 base. Looked up from germline, CDR1 is SGHAT and CDR2 is FQNNGV. This chain's CDR3 is CASSIPGTGSYEQYF. In nucleotides, the CDR3 is TGTGCCAGCAGCATTCCCGGGACAGGGTCCTACGAGCAGTACTTC.

V and J are TRBV18 and TRBJ2-7; 7 bases fit TRBD1. The V segment lost 5 bases and the J segment 0 bases; nucleotides outside the gene matches: 4. This CDR3 spans 14 amino acids. Germline-derived CDR1 and CDR2 are KGHSH and LQKENI. Here the CDR3 reads CASSSDRSSYEQYF. CDR3 in DNA: TGTGCCAGCTCATCGGACAGGAGCTCCTACGAGCAGTACTTC.

In this sample, this clone turned up once. The V gene is TRBV10-3, the J gene TRBJ2-7; 10 bases map to TRBD1. Germline loops: CDR1 ENHRY, CDR2 SYGVKD. This CDR3 is 14 amino acids long. The junction had 8 bases not matched to a gene; V was cut back by 7 bases and J by 5 bases. As DNA, the CDR3 is TGTGCCATCAATACCGGGACAGGGGTGGACGAGCAGTACTTC. This encodes CAINTGTGVDEQYF.

The rearrangement links TRBV15 to TRBJ1-2; D ambiguous. The germline V gene has CDR1 LNHNV and CDR2 YYDKDF (reference sequence). This CDR3 is built from 16 residues. Trimming pared 0 bases from V and 4 bases from J, leaving 15 bases between. The DNA for the CDR3 is TGTGCCACCAGCAGAGATGTGGCAGTTAACGTCTATGGCTACACCTTC. It yields the protein CATSRDVAVNVYGYTF. The full variable domain, its missing parts supplied by reference TRBV15 and TRBJ1-2, is DAMVIQNPRYQVTQFGKPVTLSCSQTLNHNVMYWYQQKSSQAPKLLFHYYDKDFNNEADTPDNFQSRRPNTSFCFLDIRSPGLGDTAMYLCATSRDVAVNVYGYTFGSGTRLTVV.

The V and J genes are TRBV15 and TRBJ1-2; 10 bases agree with TRBD1. The V gene's germline CDR1 is LNHNV and CDR2 YYDKDF (reference sequence). The trim removed 2 bases at V and 4 bases at J, leaving 7 bases unmatched. The CDR3 has 16 residues. The CDR3 region has the DNA TGTGCCACCAGCAGACCTCCGGGACAGGGGCCCTATGGCTACACCTTC. The encoded protein is CATSRPPGQGPYGYTF.

Here the CDR3 reads CASSSGGQPYNEQFF. In nucleotides, the CDR3 is TGTGCCAGCAGCTCAGGGGGACAGCCTTACAATGAGCAGTTCTTC. This chain joins TRBV9 and TRBJ2-1; TRBD1 matches 7 bases. The CDR3 runs 15 residues. Germline V gene data show CDR1 as SGDLS and CDR2 as YYNGEE. V dropped 4 bases and J dropped 4; count of bases not matched to a gene: 8.

The chain couples TRBV18 to TRBJ2-5; perhaps TRBD1 as D (6 bases). The germline V gene encodes CDR1 KGHSH and CDR2 LQKENI. The CDR3 runs to 14 residues. Trimming stripped 6 bases from V and 3 bases from J, with 14 bases between. The CDR3 bases are TGTGCCAGCTCTCCTATCGGACAGAAAGAGACCCAGTACTTC. This gives the protein CASSPIGQKETQYF.

This chain links TRBV7-9 with TRBJ1-3, with no clear D. The ends were cut back, 3 bases at V and 0 bases at J, with 21 bases in the middle. In germline, CDR1 is SEHNR, CDR2 FQNEAQ (reference sequence). This CDR3 spans 19 amino acids. CDR3 DNA sequence: TGTGCCAGCAGCTTCATAGCGGGCCAGGCCGCGCTCTCTGGAAACACCATATATTTT. Protein: CASSFIAGQAALSGNTIYF.

The chain is built from TRBV14 and TRBJ2-1; 9 bases match TRBD1. The CDR3 is made up of 15 amino acids. After removal of 6 bases from V and 7 bases from J, the junction contained 10 bases not matched to a gene. The germline gives CDR1 SGHDN, CDR2 FVKESK. CDR3 coding DNA: TGTGCCAGCAGACCGGACAGGGGTTCATCGAATGAGCAGTTCTTC. Translating gives CASRPDRGSSNEQFF.

This clone has a single count. The V call is TRBV5-1, the J call TRBJ1-6, with 10 bases that match TRBD1. Germline-derived CDR1 and CDR2 are SGHRS and YFSETQ. The CDR3 is 16 amino acids. The V and J ends lost 0 bases and 6 bases, in that order; junction bases with no gene match: 3. CDR3 amino acids: CASSLDGTGVNSPLHF. The CDR3 DNA reads TGCGCCAGCAGCTTGGATGGGACAGGGGTTAATTCACCCCTCCACTTT.

V and J are TRBV6-5 and TRBJ1-2, with 9 bases identical to TRBD1. V was pared by 4 bases and J by 4 bases, with 10 bases of the junction left unmatched. Germline V gene sequence: CDR1 MNHEY, CDR2 SVGAGI. CDR3 length: 16 amino acids. CDR3 DNA: TGTGCCAGCAGTTCGGGGACAGGGCGTAGGATCTATGGCTACACCTTC. Translated: CASSSGTGRRIYGYTF.

Here the CDR3 DNA reads TGTGCCAGCAGCTCAGATTCTTTGCGGAGAACTGAAGCTTTCTTT. Amino acids: CASSSDSLRRTEAFF. The chain recombines TRBV5-4 with TRBJ1-1; D gene ambiguous. Germline CDR1 reads SGHNT; CDR2 reads YYREEE (reference sequence). The CDR3 runs to 15 residues. Trimming pared 3 bases from V and 5 bases from J, leaving 17 bases between.

V is TRBV24-1 and J is TRBJ2-3, with TRBD2 matching over 13 bases. The CDR3 is made up of 15 amino acids. Germline loops: CDR1 KGHDR, CDR2 SFDVKD. V dropped 4 bases and J dropped 4; count of bases not matched to a gene: 1. The CDR3 bases are TGTGCCACCAGTGACGGACTAGCGGGAGCAGATACGCAGTATTTT. Translating it yields CATSDGLAGADTQYF.

V and J are TRBV6-5 and TRBJ1-5; TRBD1 agrees at 8 bases. The CDR3 is 14 amino acids. V lost 5 bases, J lost 3 bases, and 3 bases stayed unmatched. Per germline, CDR1 MNHEY and CDR2 SVGAGI. The CDR3 here is CASSPRGHNQPQHF. CDR3 nucleotides: TGTGCCAGCAGTCCCAGGGGGCACAATCAGCCCCAGCATTTT.

V usage is TRBV5-4 and J usage is TRBJ2-7; 9 bases are a match to TRBD2. Germline V gene data show CDR1 as SGHNT and CDR2 as YYREEE (reference sequence). Unmatched junction bases numbered 8, after V lost 1 base and J lost 6 bases. CDR3 length equals 15 residues. CDR3 coding DNA: TGTGCCAGCAGCTTGAATCTAGCGGGATCTTTCGAGCAGTACTTC. Amino acid sequence: CASSLNLAGSFEQYF.

The chain uses TRBV4-1 and TRBJ1-5; D unresolved. V was shortened by 1 base and J by 2 bases, with 12 bases between the two germline ends. The V gene's germline CDR1 is MGHRA and CDR2 YSYEKL. The CDR3 spans 16 residues. CDR3 nucleotide sequence: TGCGCCAGCAGCCAAGCGGCGGGGTTGGGCAATCAGCCCCAGCATTTT. As protein: CASSQAAGLGNQPQHF.

The CDR3 protein is CASSLRGLLNTEAFF. CDR3 in DNA: TGCGCCAGCAGCTTGAGGGGGCTATTGAACACTGAAGCTTTCTTT. V gene TRBV5-1 combines with J gene TRBJ1-1, with TRBD1 matching 7 bases. After removal of 1 base from V and 0 bases from J, the junction contained 3 bases not matched to a gene. Germline V lookup: CDR1 SGHRS, CDR2 YFSETQ. CDR3 length: 15 residues.

V is TRBV5-6 and J is TRBJ1-1; D is unresolved. The CDR3 contains 15 residues. CDR1 and CDR2 (germline): SGHDT, YYEEEE. With 0 bases removed from V and 6 bases from J, the gap between germline ends came to 15 bases. The CDR3 sequence: CASSLAGPLESEAFF. The CDR3 DNA is TGTGCCAGCAGCTTGGCCGGTCCCCTAGAATCTGAAGCTTTCTTT.

The CDR3 DNA is TGTGCCAGCAGGTCACTAGCGGGAGCAGCAGATACGCAGTATTTT. As protein: CASRSLAGAADTQYF. V and J are TRBV7-3 and TRBJ2-3; TRBD2 aligns across 11 bases. This CDR3 has 15 residues. V lost 6 bases to trimming and J lost 4 bases; unmatched junction nucleotides: 6. CDR1 and CDR2 (germline): SGHTA, FQGTGA.

The chain links TRBV25-1 to TRBJ2-5; the D gene is possibly TRBD2 (6 bases). The germline CDR1 and CDR2 sequences are MGHDK and SYGVNS. The CDR3 extends over 15 amino acids. Trimming pared 3 bases from V and 1 base from J, leaving 12 bases between. The CDR3 reads CASSEIAEFQETQYF. Here the CDR3 DNA reads TGTGCCAGCAGTGAGATAGCGGAGTTCCAAGAGACCCAGTACTTC.

This clone was observed a few times. V usage is TRBV5-1 and J usage is TRBJ1-1, with D perhaps matching TRBD1 (5 bases). The CDR3 length is 12 residues. Germline V gene data show CDR1 as SGHRS and CDR2 as YFSETQ. V lost 7 bases and J 6 bases, leaving 13 bases between the germline ends. Here the CDR3 DNA reads TGCGCCAGCCGAATTCCGGGGGCTGAAGCTTTCTTT. Translation gives CASRIPGAEAFF.